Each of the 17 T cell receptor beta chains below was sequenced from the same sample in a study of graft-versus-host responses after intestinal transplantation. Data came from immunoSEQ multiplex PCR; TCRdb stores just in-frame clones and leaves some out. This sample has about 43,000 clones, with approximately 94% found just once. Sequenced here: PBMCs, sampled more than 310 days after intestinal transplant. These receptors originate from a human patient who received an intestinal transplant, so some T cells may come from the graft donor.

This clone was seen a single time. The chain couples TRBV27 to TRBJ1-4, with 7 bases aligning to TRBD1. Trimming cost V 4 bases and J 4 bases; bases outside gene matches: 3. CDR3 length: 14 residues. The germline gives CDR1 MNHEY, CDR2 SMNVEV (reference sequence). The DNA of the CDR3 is TGTGCCAGCAGTTATGGGACAGATAATGAAAAACTGTTTTTT. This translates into CASSYGTDNEKLFF. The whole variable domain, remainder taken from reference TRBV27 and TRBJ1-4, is EAQVTQNPRYLITVTGKKLTVTCSQNMNHEYMSWYRQDPGLGLRQIYYSMNVEVTDKGDVPEGYKVSRKEKRNFPLILESPSPNQTSLYFCASSYGTDNEKLFFGSGTQLSVL.

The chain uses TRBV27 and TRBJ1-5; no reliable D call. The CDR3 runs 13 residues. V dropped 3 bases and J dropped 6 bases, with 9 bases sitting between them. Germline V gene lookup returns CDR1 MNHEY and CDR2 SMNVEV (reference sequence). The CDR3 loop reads CASSFGLAQPQHF. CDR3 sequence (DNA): TGTGCCAGCAGTTTCGGGTTAGCTCAGCCCCAGCATTTT.

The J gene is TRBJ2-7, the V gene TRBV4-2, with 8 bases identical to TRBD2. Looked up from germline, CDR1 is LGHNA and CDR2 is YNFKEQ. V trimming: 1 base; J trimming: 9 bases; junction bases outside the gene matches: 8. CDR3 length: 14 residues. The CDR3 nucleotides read TGTGCCAGCAGCCAAGGAAATAGCGGGATAGTGCAGTACTTC. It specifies CASSQGNSGIVQYF.

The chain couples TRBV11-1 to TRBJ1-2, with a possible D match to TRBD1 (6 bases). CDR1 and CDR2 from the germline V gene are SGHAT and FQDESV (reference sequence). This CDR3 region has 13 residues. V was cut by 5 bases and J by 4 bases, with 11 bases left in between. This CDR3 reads CASSLTGTYGYTF. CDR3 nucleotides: TGTGCCAGCAGCCTCACAGGGACCTATGGCTACACCTTC.

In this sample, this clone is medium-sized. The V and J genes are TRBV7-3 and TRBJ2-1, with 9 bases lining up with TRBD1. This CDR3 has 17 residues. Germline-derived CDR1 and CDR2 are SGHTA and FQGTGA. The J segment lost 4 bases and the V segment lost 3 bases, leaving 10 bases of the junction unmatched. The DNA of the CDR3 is TGTGCCAGCAGCTTGTCTTCTGGGACAGGGCCATACAATGAGCAGTTCTTC. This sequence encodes CASSLSSGTGPYNEQFF.

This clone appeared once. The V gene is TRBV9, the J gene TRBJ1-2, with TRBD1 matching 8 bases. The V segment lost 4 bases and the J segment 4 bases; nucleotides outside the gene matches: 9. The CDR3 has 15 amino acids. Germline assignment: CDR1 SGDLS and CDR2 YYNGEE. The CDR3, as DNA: TGTGCCAGCAGCCCCGGACAGGGAGGCGGCTATGGCTACACCTTC. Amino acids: CASSPGQGGGYGYTF.

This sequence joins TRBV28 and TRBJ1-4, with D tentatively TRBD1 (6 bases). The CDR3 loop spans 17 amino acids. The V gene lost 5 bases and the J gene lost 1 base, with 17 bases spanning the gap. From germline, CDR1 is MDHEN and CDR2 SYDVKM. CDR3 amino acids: CASSPPGQFVTNEKLFF. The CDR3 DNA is TGTGCCAGCAGTCCGCCCGGACAGTTTGTAACTAATGAAAAACTGTTTTTT.

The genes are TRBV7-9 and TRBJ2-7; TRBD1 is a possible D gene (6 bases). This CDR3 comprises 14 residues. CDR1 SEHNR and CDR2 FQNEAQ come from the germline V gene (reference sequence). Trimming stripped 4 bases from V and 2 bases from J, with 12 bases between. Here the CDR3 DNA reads TGTGCCAGCAGCTACTCCGGACAGCCCTACGAGCAGTACTTC. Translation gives CASSYSGQPYEQYF. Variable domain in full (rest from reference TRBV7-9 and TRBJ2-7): DTGVSQNPRHKITKRGQNVTFRCDPISEHNRLYWYRQTLGQGPEFLTYFQNEAQLEKSRLLSDRFSAERPKGSFSTLEIQRTEQGDSAMYLCASSYSGQPYEQYFGPGTRLTVT.

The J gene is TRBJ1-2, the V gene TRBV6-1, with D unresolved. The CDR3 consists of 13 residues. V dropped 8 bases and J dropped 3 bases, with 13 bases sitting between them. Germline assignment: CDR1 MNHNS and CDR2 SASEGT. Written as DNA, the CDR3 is TGTGCCAGCGCCATGGACTCATACTATGGCTACACCTTC. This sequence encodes CASAMDSYYGYTF.

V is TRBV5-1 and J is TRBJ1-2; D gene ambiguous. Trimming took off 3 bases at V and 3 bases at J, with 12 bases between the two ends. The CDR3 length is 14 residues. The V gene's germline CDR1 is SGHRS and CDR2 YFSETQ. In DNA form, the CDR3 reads TGCGCCAGCAGCTCCCTCAGGTCCCACTATGGCTACACCTTC. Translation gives CASSSLRSHYGYTF.

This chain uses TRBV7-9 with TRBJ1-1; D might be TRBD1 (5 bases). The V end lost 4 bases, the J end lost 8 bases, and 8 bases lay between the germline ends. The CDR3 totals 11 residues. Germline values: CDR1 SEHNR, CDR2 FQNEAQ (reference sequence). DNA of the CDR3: TGTGCCAGCAGCTCAGGGAAGGAAGCTTTCTTT. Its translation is CASSSGKEAFF.

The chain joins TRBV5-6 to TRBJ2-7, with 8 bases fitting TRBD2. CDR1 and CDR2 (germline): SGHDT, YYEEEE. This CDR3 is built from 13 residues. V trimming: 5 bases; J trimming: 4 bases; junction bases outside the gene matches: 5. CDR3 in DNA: TGTGCCAGCAGTAGCGGGGATGATTACGAGCAGTACTTC. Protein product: CASSSGDDYEQYF. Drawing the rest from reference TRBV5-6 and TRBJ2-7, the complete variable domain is DAGVTQSPTHLIKTRGQQVTLRCSPKSGHDTVSWYQQALGQGPQFIFQYYEEEERQRGNFPDRFSGHQFPNYSSELNVNALLLGDSALYLCASSSGDDYEQYFGPGTRLTVT.

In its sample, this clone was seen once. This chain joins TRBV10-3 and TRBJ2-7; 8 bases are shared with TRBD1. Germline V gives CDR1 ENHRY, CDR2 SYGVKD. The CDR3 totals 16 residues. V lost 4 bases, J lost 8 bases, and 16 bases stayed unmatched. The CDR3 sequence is CAISAQQGVGTEKQYF. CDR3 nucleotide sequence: TGTGCCATCAGTGCGCAACAGGGGGTCGGGACAGAAAAGCAGTACTTC.

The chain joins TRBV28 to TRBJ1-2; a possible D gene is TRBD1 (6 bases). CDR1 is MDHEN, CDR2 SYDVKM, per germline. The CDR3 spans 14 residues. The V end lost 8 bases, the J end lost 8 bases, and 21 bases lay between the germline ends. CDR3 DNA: TGTGCCAGCCGTCTCCGAACAGGGCCAGGCGGCTACACCTTC. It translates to CASRLRTGPGGYTF.

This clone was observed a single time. The CDR3 bases are TGTGCCAGCAGTTTTTATCCCAGCTTTGGAAACACCATATATTTT. It encodes CASSFYPSFGNTIYF. The chain uses TRBV28 and TRBJ1-3; D gene ambiguous. The CDR3 loop spans 15 amino acids. CDR1 is MDHEN and CDR2 is SYDVKM in the germline V gene. V was clipped by 3 bases and J by 3 bases, with 12 bases between them.

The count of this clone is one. CDR3 region: CASSQAETQYF. CDR3 in DNA: TGTGCCAGCAGCCAGGCCGAGACCCAGTACTTC. V is TRBV5-6 and J is TRBJ2-5, with D hard to call. CDR1 and CDR2 (germline): SGHDT, YYEEEE. CDR3 size: 11 residues. The V and J ends lost 4 bases and 5 bases respectively, with 6 bases between them.

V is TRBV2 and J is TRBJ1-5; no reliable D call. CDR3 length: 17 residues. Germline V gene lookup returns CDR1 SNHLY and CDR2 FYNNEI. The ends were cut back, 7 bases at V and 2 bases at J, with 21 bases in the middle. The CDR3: CASTRESGRRGNQPQHF. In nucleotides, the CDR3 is TGTGCCAGCACCCGTGAAAGTGGCAGGAGGGGCAATCAGCCCCAGCATTTT.